This T cell receptor beta chain was sequenced during a study of blood T cell repertoires in COVID-19. Germline assignment: CDR1 LGHDT and CDR2 YNNKEL (reference sequence). This CDR3 spans 14 amino acids. V was trimmed by 3 bases and J by 4 bases, leaving 12 bases between them. Per the authors' pipeline: Reference gene primer amplification gave nucleated cell count estimates. TCRdb's table, derived via immunoSEQ multiplex PCR, lists solely in-frame clones and lacks some. The V and J calls and clone size were taken over from that table, and D and trimming were inferred from the DNA. The sample shows roughly 250,000 clones, roughly 90% of them seen only once.

The chain is built from TRBV3-1 (or the pseudogene TRBV3-2) and TRBJ1-2, with D perhaps TRBD1 (6 bases). The sample consisted of PBMCs or T cells enriched from blood (not recorded which). This TCR was recovered from a man aged 40-49 years who had recovered from COVID-19. DNA for the CDR3: TGTGCCAGCAGCCACACAGGGACCGGCTATGGCTACACCTTC. Residues: CASSHTGTGYGYTF.